A selection of T cell receptor beta chains follows, all from one sample in a study of CD8+CD57+ T cells in acquired aplastic anemia. TCRdb itself ran the reads through MiXCR, one entry per CDR3 protein. Of approximately 99,000 distinct CDR3 sequences in the sample, roughly 50% were seen once. The specimen sequenced was sorted CD4+, CD8+, or CD8+CD57+ T cells (not recorded which) from PBMCs. These receptors were obtained from a human donor in good health, serving as a control. Both conserved end residues are part of each CDR3. Each record gives: D gene, J gene, V gene, clone size, CDR3 protein, CDR3 DNA. The D gene is left open where the match is weak. Clone size, where shown, is once, few, many, or a class for clones that have expanded.

NA | TRBJ2-7 | TRBV27 | NA | CASSPQGNEQNF | TGTGCCAGCAGTCCACAGGGTAACGAGCAGAACTTC
NA | TRBJ1-4 | TRBV9 | NA | CASSLGGGASNEKLFF | TGTGCCAGCAGCTTAGGTGGGGGCGCGTCTAATGAAAAACTGTTTTTT
NA | TRBJ2-5 | TRBV25-1 | NA | CASSGGAGAGETQYF | TGTGCCAGCAGTGGGGGGGCAGGGGCAGGGGAGACCCAGTACTTC
NA | TRBJ2-7 | TRBV25-1 | many | CASSFGGSYEQYF | TGTGCCAGCAGTTTTGGGGGCTCCTACGAGCAGTACTTC
NA | TRBJ1-2 | TRBV6-5 | NA | CASSYVGAAGYTF | TGTGCCAGCAGTTACGTGGGGGCGGCGGGCTACACCTTC
TRBD1 | TRBJ1-4 | TRBV5-6 | many | CASSAGQGLKLFF | TGTGCCAGCAGCGCGGGACAGGGGTTGAAACTGTTTTTT
TRBD2 | TRBJ2-5 | TRBV7-2 | NA | CASSQDRGVGIQYF | TGTGCCAGCAGCCAAGATCGGGGGGTAGGAATCCAGTACTTC
NA | TRBJ1-2 | TRBV29-1 | NA | CSVIAYNGYTF | TGCAGCGTTATCGCCTACAATGGCTACACCTTC
NA | TRBJ2-4 | TRBV12-3/TRBV12-4 | few | CASSSRTSGPRSLAKNIQYF | TGTGCCAGCAGTTCCCGTACCTCAGGGCCGAGGAGCCTAGCCAAAAACATTCAGTACTTC
NA | TRBJ1-1 | TRBV25-1 | NA | CASSESSRVTEAFF | TGTGCCAGCAGTGAATCGTCCCGGGTCACTGAAGCTTTCTTT
NA | TRBJ2-7 | TRBV19 | once | CASSIDSGAEQYF | TGTGCCAGTAGTATAGACTCGGGGGCCGAGCAGTACTTC
NA | TRBJ2-2 | TRBV12-3/TRBV12-4 | NA | CACSSIIMNTGELFF | TGTGCCTGCAGTTCGATAATTATGAACACCGGGGAGCTGTTTTTT
TRBD2 | TRBJ2-1 | TRBV2 | NA | CASSLLAGGQDEQFF | TGTGCCAGCAGTTTACTAGCGGGGGGGCAGGATGAGCAGTTCTTC
NA | TRBJ1-6 | TRBV6-1 | NA | CASTGVNGSPLHF | TGTGCCAGCACCGGGGTGAATGGGTCACCCCTCCACTTT
TRBD1 | TRBJ2-5 | TRBV6-5 | many | CASSYPGTAGPETQYF | TGTGCCAGCAGTTACCCCGGGACAGCAGGACCGGAGACCCAGTACTTC
NA | TRBJ2-7 | TRBV7-7 | NA | CASSLDTNYEQYF | TGTGCCAGCAGCTTGGACACTAACTACGAGCAGTACTTC
NA | TRBJ2-3 | TRBV7-2 | NA | CASSQVSPTDTQYF | TGTGCCAGCAGCCAAGTGTCGCCCACAGATACGCAGTATTTT
NA | TRBJ2-7 | TRBV19 | NA | CASSMGGSLSEQYF | TGTGCCAGTAGTATGGGGGGTAGCTTGTCCGAGCAGTACTTC
TRBD2 | TRBJ2-5 | TRBV25-1 | NA | CASSQGLAGGSAAIHEQSF | TGTGCCAGCAGCCAGGGACTAGCGGGGGGCTCGGCGGCCATCCATGAGCAGTCCTTC
NA | TRBJ2-1 | TRBV6-1 | NA | CASSRRLLPNNEQFF | TGTGCCAGCAGCCGGCGGCTCTTACCAAACAATGAGCAGTTCTTC
NA | TRBJ2-6 | TRBV30 | NA | CAWMADSGANVLTF | TGTGCCTGGATGGCCGACTCTGGGGCCAACGTCCTGACTTTC
NA | TRBJ2-5 | TRBV5-6 | many | CASSGERGRETQYF | TGTGCCAGCAGCGGGGAGAGGGGAAGGGAGACCCAGTACTTC
NA | TRBJ2-5 | TRBV12-3/TRBV12-4 | NA | CASSSTPAAIQYF | TGTGCCAGCAGCTCCACGCCGGCGGCGATCCAGTACTTC
NA | TRBJ2-3 | TRBV2 | NA | CASSGEHTDTQYF | TGTGCCAGCAGTGGAGAACACACAGATACGCAGTATTTT
NA | TRBJ1-1 | TRBV2 | NA | CASSSGETEAFF | TGTGCCAGCAGTTCAGGGGAGACTGAAGCTTTCTTT
TRBD1 | TRBJ1-2 | TRBV6-1 | NA | CASSRDRAGYGYTF | TGTGCCAGCAGTCGGGACAGGGCTGGCTATGGCTACACCTTC
NA | TRBJ1-1 | TRBV4-1 | many | CASSQGPGMNTEAFF | TGCGCCAGCAGCCAAGGGCCGGGGATGAACACTGAAGCTTTCTTT
TRBD2 | TRBJ2-7 | TRBV20-1 | many | CSATSGGLFPFLYF | TGCAGTGCAACTAGCGGGGGCCTATTCCCGTTCCTGTACTTC
NA | TRBJ1-5 | TRBV5-5 | many | CASSFRNPLEPQHF | TGTGCCAGCAGCTTCCGGAATCCGCTTGAGCCCCAGCATTTT